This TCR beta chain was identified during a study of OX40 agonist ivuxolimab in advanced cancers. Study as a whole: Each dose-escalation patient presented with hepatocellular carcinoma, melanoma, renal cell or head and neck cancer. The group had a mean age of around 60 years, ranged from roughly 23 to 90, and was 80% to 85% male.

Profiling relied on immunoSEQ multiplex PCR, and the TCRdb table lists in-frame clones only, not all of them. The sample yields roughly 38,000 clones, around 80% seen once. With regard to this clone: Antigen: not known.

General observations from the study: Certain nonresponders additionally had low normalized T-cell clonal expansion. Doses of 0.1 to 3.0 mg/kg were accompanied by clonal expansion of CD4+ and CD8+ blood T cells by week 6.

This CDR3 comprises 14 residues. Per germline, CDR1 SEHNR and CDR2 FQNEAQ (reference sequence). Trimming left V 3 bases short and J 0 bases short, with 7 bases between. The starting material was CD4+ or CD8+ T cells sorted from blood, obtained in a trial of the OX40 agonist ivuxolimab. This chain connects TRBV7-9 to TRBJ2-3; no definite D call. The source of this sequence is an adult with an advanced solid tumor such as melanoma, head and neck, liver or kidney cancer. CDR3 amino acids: CASSLLGSTDTQYF. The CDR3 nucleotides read TGTGCCAGCAGCTTGCTCGGAAGCACAGATACGCAGTATTTT.